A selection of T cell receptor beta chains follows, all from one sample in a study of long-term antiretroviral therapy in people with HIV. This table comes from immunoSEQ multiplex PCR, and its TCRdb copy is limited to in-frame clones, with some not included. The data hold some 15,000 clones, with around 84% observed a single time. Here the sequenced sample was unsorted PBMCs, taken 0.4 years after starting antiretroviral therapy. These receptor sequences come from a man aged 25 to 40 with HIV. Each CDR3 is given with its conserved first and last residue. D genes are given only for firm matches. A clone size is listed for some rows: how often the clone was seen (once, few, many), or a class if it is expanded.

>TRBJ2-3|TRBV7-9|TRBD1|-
TGTGCCAGCAGCCCGCGTGGCCCGGGACAGGGGCGAGGCACAGATACGCAGTATTTT
CASSPRGPGQGRGTDTQYF
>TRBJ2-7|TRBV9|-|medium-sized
TGTGCCAGCAGCGTAAACTCGGCGGGGCCTTACGAGCAGTACTTC
CASSVNSAGPYEQYF
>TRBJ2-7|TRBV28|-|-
TGTGCCAGCAGTTTACCCTACAGGAGCCTCCTTTACGAGCAGTACTTC
CASSLPYRSLLYEQYF
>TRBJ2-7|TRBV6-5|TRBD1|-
TGTGCCAGCAGTGGGACAGGGAATGAGCAGTACTTC
CASSGTGNEQYF
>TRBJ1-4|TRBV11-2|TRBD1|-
TGTGCCAGCAGCTTAGCCAGGGGGCCGGGTGAAAAACTGTTTTTT
CASSLARGPGEKLFF
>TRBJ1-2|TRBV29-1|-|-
TGCAGCACCCGCGCGGGAGCTAACTATGGCTACACCTTC
CSTRAGANYGYTF
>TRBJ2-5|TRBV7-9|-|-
TGTGCCAGCAGCATCGGGACAACCAAAGAGACCCAGTACTTC
CASSIGTTKETQYF
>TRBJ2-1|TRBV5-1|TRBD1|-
TGCGCCAGCCGAACCGGGACAGGGGGGTGGGATGAGCAGTTCTTC
CASRTGTGGWDEQFF
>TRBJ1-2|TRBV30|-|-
TGTGCTAAGGGATTAGGCTATGGCTACACCTTC
CAKGLGYGYTF
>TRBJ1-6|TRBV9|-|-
TGTGCCAGCAGCGTAGGATCTGGACCTAATTCACCCCTCCACTTT
CASSVGSGPNSPLHF
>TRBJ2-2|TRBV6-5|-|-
TGTGCCAGCAGTTATCCTGGCACCGGGGAGCTGTTTTTT
CASSYPGTGELFF
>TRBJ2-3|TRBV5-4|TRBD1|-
TGTGCCAGCAGCCCCGGGACAGGGGTAGGTACGCAGTATTTT
CASSPGTGVGTQYF
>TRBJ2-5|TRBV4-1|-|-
TGCGCCAGCAGCCACCCCGACGGGACCCAGTACTTC
CASSHPDGTQYF
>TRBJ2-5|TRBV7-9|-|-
TGTGCCAGCAGCTTACTACCCCAAGAGACCCAGTACTTC
CASSLLPQETQYF
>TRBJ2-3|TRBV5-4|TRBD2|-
TGTGCCAGCAGCTCCGTAGCGGGGGGCCAAGATACGCAGTATTTT
CASSSVAGGQDTQYF
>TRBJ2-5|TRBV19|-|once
TGTGCCAGTAGTATAGATCGGGCGGAGACCCAGTACTTC
CASSIDRAETQYF
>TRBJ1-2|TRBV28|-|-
TGTGCCAGCAGTTTTCAGAACTATGGCTACACCTTC
CASSFQNYGYTF
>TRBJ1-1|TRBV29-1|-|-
TGCAGCGTTGAAGAGATAGGGCCTGAAGCTTTCTTT
CSVEEIGPEAFF
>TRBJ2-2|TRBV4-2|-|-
TGTGCCAGCAGCCCGACCACCGGGGAGCTGTTTTTT
CASSPTTGELFF
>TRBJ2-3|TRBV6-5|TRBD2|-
TGTGCCAGCTCCGTACCGGGACTAGCGGGAAATACGCAGTATTTT
CASSVPGLAGNTQYF
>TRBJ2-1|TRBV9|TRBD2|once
TGTGCCAGCAGCGTAGTTCGGCTAGCGGGAAACAATTCCTACAATGAGCAGTTCTTC
CASSVVRLAGNNSYNEQFF
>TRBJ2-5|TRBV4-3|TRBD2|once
TGCGCCAGCAGCCAACATAGCGGGGGGGCCGGGGAGACCCAGTACTTC
CASSQHSGGAGETQYF
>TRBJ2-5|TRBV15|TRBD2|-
TGTGCCACCAGCAGAGCTAGCGGATCTCAAGAGACCCAGTACTTC
CATSRASGSQETQYF
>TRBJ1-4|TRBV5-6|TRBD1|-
TGTGCCAGCAGCTTCAGGACAGGGGCCCTTGGGCTGAGTAATGAAAAACTGTTTTTT
CASSFRTGALGLSNEKLFF
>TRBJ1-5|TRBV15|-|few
TGTGCCACCAGCTACAGGACAACACCCCAGCATTTT
CATSYRTTPQHF
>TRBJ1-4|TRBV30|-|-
TGTGCCTGGAGTGTAGTCGGTGAAAAACTGTTTTTT
CAWSVVGEKLFF
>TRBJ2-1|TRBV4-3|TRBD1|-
TGCGCCAGCAGCCAAGGGGTGACAGGGGGGAACAATGAGCAGTTCTTC
CASSQGVTGGNNEQFF
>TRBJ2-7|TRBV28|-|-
TGTGCCAGCTCATCCCCGGGGGAGAGCTCCTACGAGCAGTACTTC
CASSSPGESSYEQYF
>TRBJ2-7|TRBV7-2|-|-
TGTGCCAGCAGCTTAGGGGTCGGGTCAGCCCCCCAGCAGTACTTC
CASSLGVGSAPQQYF
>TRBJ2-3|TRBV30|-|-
TGTGCCTGGGGGCTTGGCGGTGGCGCAGATACGCAGTATTTT
CAWGLGGGADTQYF
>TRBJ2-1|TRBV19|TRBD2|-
TGTGCCAGTAGTATCGTGGGACTAGCGGAGCTAATGCAGTTCTTC
CASSIVGLAELMQFF
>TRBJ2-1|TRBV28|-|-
TGTGCCAGCAGTTTCTACAATGAGCAGTTCTTC
CASSFYNEQFF
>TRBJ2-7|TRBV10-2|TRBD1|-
TGCGCCAGCAGTCCGGGACAGGGGGTCGACGAGCAGTACTTC
CASSPGQGVDEQYF
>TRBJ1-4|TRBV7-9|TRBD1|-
TGTGCCAGCAGCTTCGGGACAGGGGATACAACTAATGAAAAACTGTTTTTT
CASSFGTGDTTNEKLFF
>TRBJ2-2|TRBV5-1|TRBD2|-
TGCGCCAGCAGCTCCCGGACTAGCGGAAGGGACGGGGAGCTGTTTTTT
CASSSRTSGRDGELFF
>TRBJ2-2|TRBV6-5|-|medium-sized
TGTGCCAGCAGTTCGCAGGGCCACAGCACCGGGGAGCTGTTTTTT
CASSSQGHSTGELFF
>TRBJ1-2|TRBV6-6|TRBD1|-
TGTGCCAGCAGCAAGGGACAGGGGTTTAGTGGCTACACCTTC
CASSKGQGFSGYTF
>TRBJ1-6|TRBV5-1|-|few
TGCGCCAGCTCCCCGGGGCAGAGCACCCATAATTCACCCCTCCACTTT
CASSPGQSTHNSPLHF
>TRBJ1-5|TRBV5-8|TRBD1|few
TGTGCCAGCAGCTTAACAGGGGGCAACCAGCCCCAGCATTTT
CASSLTGGNQPQHF
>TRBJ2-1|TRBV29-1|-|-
TGCAGCGTTGGAGGCGCAGACTCAGAGCAGTTCTTC
CSVGGADSEQFF
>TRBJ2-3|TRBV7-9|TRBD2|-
TGTGCCAGCAGCTTAGTGCGGGAGGCAGATACGCAGTATTTT
CASSLVREADTQYF
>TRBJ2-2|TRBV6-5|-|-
TGTGCCAGCAGTGCGTCGACAGTGAACACCGGGGAGCTGTTTTTT
CASSASTVNTGELFF
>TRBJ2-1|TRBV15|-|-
TGTGCCACCAGCACTAAGGGAGAGGCCAATGAGCAGTTCTTC
CATSTKGEANEQFF
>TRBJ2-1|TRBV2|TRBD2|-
TGTGCCAGCAGGGCTAGCGGGATAAACGATGAGCAGTTCTTC
CASRASGINDEQFF
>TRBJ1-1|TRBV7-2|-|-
TGTGCCAGCAGCTTCGGATTAGAGCCGGGACAATGGAACACTGAAGCTTTCTTT
CASSFGLEPGQWNTEAFF
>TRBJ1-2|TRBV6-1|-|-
TGTGCCAGCACGAATGTCCGGGACACCTATGGCTACACCTTC
CASTNVRDTYGYTF